This TCR beta chain was sequenced for a study of T cells in localized non-small cell lung cancer. General observations from the study: In adjacent lung appeared a median about 57 of the top 100 tumor clones. Exceeding tumor, uninvolved adjacent lung had the highest T cell clonality. Multi-region tumor sequencing was not done, so intratumor heterogeneity could not be excluded.

As for this clone: Antigen unknown.

The method was immunoSEQ multiplex PCR; TCRdb's version includes in-frame clones alone and lacks a portion of them. This sample has about 91,000 clones; around 90% occur once, and the top ten carry approximately 15%. CDR3 size: 15 residues. In germline, CDR1 is SGHTS, CDR2 YDEGEE. Losses at the gene ends were 0 bases for V and 5 bases for J; bases not matched to a gene: 4. The material was peripheral blood, obtained before any cancer treatment. The chain has TRBV5-8 and TRBJ2-2; 7 bases map to TRBD1. The clonotype comes from a man between 35 and 75 years old with stage I squamous cell lung carcinoma. CDR3 region: CASSLEGRGTGELFF. DNA for the CDR3: TGTGCCAGCAGCTTGGAAGGCAGGGGGACCGGGGAGCTGTTTTTT. Together with reference TRBV5-8 and TRBJ2-2, the CDR3 gives the full variable domain: EAGVTQSPTHLIKTRGQQATLRCSPISGHTSVYWYQQALGLGLQFLLWYDEGEERNRGNFPPRFSGRQFPNYSSELNVNALELEDSALYLCASSLEGRGTGELFFGEGSRLTVL.